The rows below give T cell receptor beta chains drawn from one sample of a study of shared clonotypes between healthy human individuals. TCRdb's table, derived via immunoSEQ multiplex PCR, lists solely in-frame clones and lacks some. The table records 650,000 to 750,000 clones, around 72% of them present only once. The sample taken for sequencing was memory CD4+ T cells sorted from blood. The receptors derive from a woman aged 25 to 45 in good health. Each CDR3 is given without its conserved first and last residue.

j_call v_call cdr3_aa
TRBJ2-6 TRBV6-4 ASARTGNSGANVLT
TRBJ2-7 TRBV19 ASQSSGSSYEQY
TRBJ2-7 TRBV27 ASSLSPAGPYEQY
TRBJ2-7 TRBV28 ASSSPLLAGRRPEQY
TRBJ2-7 TRBV6-1 ASPPGVKQY
TRBJ1-5 TRBV7-9 ASSLLGTGNQPQH
TRBJ2-1 TRBV7-2 ASTWDKFTEQF
TRBJ2-7 TRBV18 ASSTDRGYEQY
TRBJ2-7 TRBV11-3 ASSLGGGSSYEQY
TRBJ1-3 TRBV30 AWSVFGGKTIY
TRBJ2-7 TRBV11-1 ASSPQRDSYEQY
TRBJ2-7 TRBV10-3 AIRSGLAGYEQY
TRBJ2-4 TRBV4-1 ASSQDAGTGTKNIQY
TRBJ2-2 TRBV6-4 ASSLEGSDNTGELF
TRBJ2-6 TRBV7-9 ASSPTRRFSGANVLT
TRBJ1-1 TRBV28 ASSRRAITEAF
TRBJ1-2 TRBV2 ASTGEDGGYGYT
TRBJ2-7 TRBV19 ASSTSAGTSFYEQY
TRBJ2-2 TRBV2 ASRARPNTGELF
TRBJ2-2 TRBV7-6 ASSSMSGSGELF